The entry below describes one TCR beta chain. The antigen is undetermined. Data came from immunoSEQ multiplex PCR; TCRdb stores just in-frame clones and leaves some out. The sample consists of roughly 120,000 clones, 70% to 90% of them appearing once. The data stem from a study of T cell responses to AZD1222 COVID-19 vaccine. Trimming took 8 bases from V and 4 from J, leaving 15 bases between them. Per germline, CDR1 SNHLY and CDR2 FYNNEI. The CDR3 runs to 14 residues. Study results and caveats: Only after the peak T cell response were repertoires sampled. Regions 160-218 and 743-854 dominated among vaccine-associated CD4 TCRs spanning spike.

The origin of this receptor is an adult in good health. This material consisted of peripheral blood, taken on day 0 of MenACWY control vaccination. This chain uses TRBV2 with TRBJ1-3; the D gene is possibly TRBD1 (5 bases). The CDR3 loop is CASRDRRWGNTIYF. For the CDR3, the DNA is TGTGCCAGCCGGGACCGGCGGTGGGGAAACACCATATATTTT.